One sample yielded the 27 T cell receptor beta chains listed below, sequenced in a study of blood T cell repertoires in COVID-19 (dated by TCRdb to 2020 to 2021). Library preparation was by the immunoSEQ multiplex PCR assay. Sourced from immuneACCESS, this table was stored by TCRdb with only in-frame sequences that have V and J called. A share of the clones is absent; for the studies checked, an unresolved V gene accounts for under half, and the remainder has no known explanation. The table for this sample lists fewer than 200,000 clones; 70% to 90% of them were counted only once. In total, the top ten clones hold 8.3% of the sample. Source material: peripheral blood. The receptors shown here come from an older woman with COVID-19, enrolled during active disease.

The CDR3 here is CASSFDTGVYGYTF. The DNA of the CDR3 is TGTGCCAGCAGCTTTGATACAGGGGTCTATGGCTACACCTTC. The rearrangement uses TRBV7-9 and TRBJ1-2, with TRBD1 matching 7 bases. CDR3 size: 14 residues. Losses at the gene ends were 3 bases for V and 4 bases for J; bases not matched to a gene: 5. CDR1 is SEHNR and CDR2 is FQNEAQ in the germline V gene (reference sequence).

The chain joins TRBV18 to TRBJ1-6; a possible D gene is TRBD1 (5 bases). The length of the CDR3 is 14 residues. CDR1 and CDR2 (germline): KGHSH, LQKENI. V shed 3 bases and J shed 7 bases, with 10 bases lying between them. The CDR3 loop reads CASSPDRHNSPLHF. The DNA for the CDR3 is TGTGCCAGCTCACCTGACAGACACAATTCACCCCTCCACTTT.

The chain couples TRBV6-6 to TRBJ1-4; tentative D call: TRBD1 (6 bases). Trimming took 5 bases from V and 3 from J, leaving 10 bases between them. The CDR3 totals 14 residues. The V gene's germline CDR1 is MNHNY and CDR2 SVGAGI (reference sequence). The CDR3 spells CASSLQGSNEKLFF. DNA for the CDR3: TGTGCCAGCAGTCTACAGGGCTCTAATGAAAAACTGTTTTTT.

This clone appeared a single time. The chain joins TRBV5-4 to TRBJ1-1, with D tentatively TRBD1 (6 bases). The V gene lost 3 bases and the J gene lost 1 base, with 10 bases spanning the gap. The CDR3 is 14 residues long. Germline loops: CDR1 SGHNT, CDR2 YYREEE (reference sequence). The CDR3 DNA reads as TGTGCCAGCAGCTCGCCGGGACAGAACACTGAAGCTTTCTTT. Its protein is CASSSPGQNTEAFF.

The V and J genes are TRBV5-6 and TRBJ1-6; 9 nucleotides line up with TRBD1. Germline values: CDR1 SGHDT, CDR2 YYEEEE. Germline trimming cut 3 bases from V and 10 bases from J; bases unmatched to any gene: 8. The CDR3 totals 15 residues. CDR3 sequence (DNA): TGTGCCAGCAGCTCGGGACAGGGCTTGCGGTCACCCCTCCACTTT. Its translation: CASSSGQGLRSPLHF.

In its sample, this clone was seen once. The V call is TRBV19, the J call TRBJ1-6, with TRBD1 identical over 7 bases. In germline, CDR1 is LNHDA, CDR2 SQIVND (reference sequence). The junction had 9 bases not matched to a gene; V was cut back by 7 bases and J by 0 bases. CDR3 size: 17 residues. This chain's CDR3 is CASKRQGRSSYNSPLHF. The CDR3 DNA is TGTGCCAGTAAAAGACAGGGTCGGAGCTCCTATAATTCACCCCTCCACTTT.

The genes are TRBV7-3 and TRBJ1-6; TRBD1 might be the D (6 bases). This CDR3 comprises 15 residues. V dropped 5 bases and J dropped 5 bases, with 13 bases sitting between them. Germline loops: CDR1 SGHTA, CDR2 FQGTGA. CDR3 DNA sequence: TGTGCCAGCAGCCCCACGGGGGGCAATAATTCACCCCTCCACTTT. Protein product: CASSPTGGNNSPLHF.

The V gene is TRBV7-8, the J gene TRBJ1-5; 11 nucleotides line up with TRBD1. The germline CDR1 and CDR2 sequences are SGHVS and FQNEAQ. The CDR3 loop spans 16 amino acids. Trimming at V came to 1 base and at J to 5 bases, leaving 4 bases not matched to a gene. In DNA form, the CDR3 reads TGTGCCAGCAGCTTAGGGGGGACAGGGGGTTATCAGCCCCAGCATTTT. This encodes CASSLGGTGGYQPQHF.

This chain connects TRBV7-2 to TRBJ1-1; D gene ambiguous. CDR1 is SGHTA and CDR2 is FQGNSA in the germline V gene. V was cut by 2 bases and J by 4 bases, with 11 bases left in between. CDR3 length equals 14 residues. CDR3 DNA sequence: TGTGCCAGCAGCTTACAGGCCCTGGTCACTGAAGCTTTCTTT. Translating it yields CASSLQALVTEAFF.

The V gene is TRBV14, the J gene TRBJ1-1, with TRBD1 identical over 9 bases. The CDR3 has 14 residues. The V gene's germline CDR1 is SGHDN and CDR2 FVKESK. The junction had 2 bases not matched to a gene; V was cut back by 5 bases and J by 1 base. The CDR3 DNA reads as TGTGCCAGCAGCTGGGACAGGGAGAACACTGAAGCTTTCTTT. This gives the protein CASSWDRENTEAFF.

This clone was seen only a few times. The DNA for the CDR3 is TGTGCCAGCAGCGGGGGAAAGGGGCTTCCTTTGGGTACTGAAGCTTTCTTT. It yields the protein CASSGGKGLPLGTEAFF. The rearrangement uses TRBV9 and TRBJ1-1, with D perhaps TRBD1 (5 bases). V shed 3 bases and J shed 5 bases, with 23 bases lying between them. Looked up from germline, CDR1 is SGDLS and CDR2 is YYNGEE. The CDR3 has 17 residues.

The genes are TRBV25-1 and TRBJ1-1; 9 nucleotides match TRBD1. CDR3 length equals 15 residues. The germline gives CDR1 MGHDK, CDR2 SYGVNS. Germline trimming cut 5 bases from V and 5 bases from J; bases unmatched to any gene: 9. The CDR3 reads CASSFTGGKGTEAFF. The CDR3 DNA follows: TGTGCCAGCAGTTTTACAGGGGGCAAAGGTACTGAAGCTTTCTTT.

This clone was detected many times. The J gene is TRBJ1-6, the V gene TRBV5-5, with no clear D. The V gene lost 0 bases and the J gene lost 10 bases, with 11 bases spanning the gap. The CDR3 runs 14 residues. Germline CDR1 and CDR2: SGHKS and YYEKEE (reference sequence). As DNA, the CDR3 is TGTGCCAGCAGCTTGGCTAGGTTGAGCTCACCCCTCCACTTT. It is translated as CASSLARLSSPLHF.

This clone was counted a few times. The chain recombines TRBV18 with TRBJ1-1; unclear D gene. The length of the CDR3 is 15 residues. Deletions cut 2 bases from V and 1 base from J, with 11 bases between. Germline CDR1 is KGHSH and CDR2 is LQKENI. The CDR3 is CASSPRQTGNTEAFF. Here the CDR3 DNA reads TGTGCCAGCTCACCAAGGCAGACGGGGAACACTGAAGCTTTCTTT.

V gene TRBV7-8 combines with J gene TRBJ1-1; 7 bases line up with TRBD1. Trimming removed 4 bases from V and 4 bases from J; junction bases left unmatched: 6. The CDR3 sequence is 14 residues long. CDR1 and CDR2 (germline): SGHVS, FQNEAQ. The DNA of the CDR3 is TGTGCCAGCAGCTCAGGGACAGTGAGCACTGAAGCTTTCTTT. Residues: CASSSGTVSTEAFF.

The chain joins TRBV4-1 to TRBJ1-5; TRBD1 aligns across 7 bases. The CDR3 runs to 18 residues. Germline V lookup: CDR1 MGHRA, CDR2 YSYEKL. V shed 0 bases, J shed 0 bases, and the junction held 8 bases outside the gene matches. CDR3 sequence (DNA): TGCGCCAGCAGCCAAGATAGCTTGACAGGGTATAGCAATCAGCCCCAGCATTTT. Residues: CASSQDSLTGYSNQPQHF.

In nucleotides, the CDR3 is TGTGCCAGCAGTTACAAAGGAAAGGGAGTGGGAAGGGATGAGCAGTTCTTC. Its translation: CASSYKGKGVGRDEQFF. The V gene is TRBV6-2 or TRBV6-3, the J gene TRBJ2-1; D might be TRBD2 (5 bases). CDR3 length: 17 amino acids. The germline V gene encodes CDR1 MNHEY and CDR2 SVGEGT. Trimming cost V 2 bases and J 8 bases, with 22 bases left between them.

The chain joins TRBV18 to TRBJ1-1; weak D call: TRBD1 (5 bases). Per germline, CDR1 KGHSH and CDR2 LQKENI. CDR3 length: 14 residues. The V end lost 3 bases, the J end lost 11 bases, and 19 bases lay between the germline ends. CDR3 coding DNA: TGTGCCAGCTCACCCCGGGACTCCGGTCAGGTGGCTTTCTTT. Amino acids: CASSPRDSGQVAFF.

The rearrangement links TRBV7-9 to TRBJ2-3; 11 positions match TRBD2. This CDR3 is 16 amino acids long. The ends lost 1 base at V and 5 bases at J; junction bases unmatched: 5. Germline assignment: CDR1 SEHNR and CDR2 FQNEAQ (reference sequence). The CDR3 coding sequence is TGTGCCAGCAGCTTAGGACTAGCGGGGCCGGGAGATACGCAGTATTTT. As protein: CASSLGLAGPGDTQYF. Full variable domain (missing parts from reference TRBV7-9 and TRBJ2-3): DTGVSQNPRHKITKRGQNVTFRCDPISEHNRLYWYRQTLGQGPEFLTYFQNEAQLEKSRLLSDRFSAERPKGSFSTLEIQRTEQGDSAMYLCASSLGLAGPGDTQYFGPGTRLTVL.

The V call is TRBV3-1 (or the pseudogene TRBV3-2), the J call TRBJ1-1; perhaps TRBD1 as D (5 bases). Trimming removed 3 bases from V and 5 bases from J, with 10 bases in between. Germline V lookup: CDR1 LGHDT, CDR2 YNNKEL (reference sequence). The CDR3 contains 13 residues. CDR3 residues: CASSQGEETEAFF. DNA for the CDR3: TGTGCCAGCAGCCAGGGGGAGGAGACTGAAGCTTTCTTT.

The CDR3 DNA follows: TGTGCCAGCATCCCCGTGACTGGTAAGACCTACGAGCAGTACTTC. Amino acids: CASIPVTGKTYEQYF. The V call is TRBV28, the J call TRBJ2-7; D gene ambiguous. The CDR3 totals 15 residues. From germline, CDR1 is MDHEN and CDR2 SYDVKM. Between the trimmed V and J ends, which lost 7 bases and 2 bases, there was a span of 18 bases.

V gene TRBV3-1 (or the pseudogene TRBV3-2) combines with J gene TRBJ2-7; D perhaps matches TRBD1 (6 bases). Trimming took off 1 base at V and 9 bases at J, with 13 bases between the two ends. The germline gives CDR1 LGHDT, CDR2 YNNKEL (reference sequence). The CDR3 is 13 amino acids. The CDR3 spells CASSQGPKGGQYF. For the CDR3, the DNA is TGTGCCAGCAGCCAAGGCCCTAAAGGGGGGCAGTACTTC.

CDR3 region: CAWSEAGIHGYTF. In nucleotides, the CDR3 is TGTGCCTGGAGTGAAGCGGGCATCCATGGCTACACCTTC. This chain connects TRBV30 to TRBJ1-2; D is unclear. Trimming cost V 1 base and J 6 bases, with 12 bases left between them. Germline CDR1 reads GTSNPN; CDR2 reads SVGIG (reference sequence). CDR3 length: 13 residues.

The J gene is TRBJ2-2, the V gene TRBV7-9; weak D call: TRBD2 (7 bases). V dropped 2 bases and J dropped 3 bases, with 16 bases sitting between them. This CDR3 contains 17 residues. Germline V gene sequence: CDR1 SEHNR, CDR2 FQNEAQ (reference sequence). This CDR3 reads CASSLLVAGAYTGELFF. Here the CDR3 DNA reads TGTGCCAGCAGCTTACTGGTCGCGGGGGCCTACACCGGGGAGCTGTTTTTT.

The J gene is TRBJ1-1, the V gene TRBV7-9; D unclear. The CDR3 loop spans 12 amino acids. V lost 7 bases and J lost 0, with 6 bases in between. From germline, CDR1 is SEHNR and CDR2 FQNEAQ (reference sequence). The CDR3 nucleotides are TGTGCCAGCATTGCGATGAACACTGAAGCTTTCTTT. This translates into CASIAMNTEAFF.

The CDR3 region is CASSLVGSNTEAFF. CDR3 bases: TGCGCCAGCAGCTTGGTGGGCTCGAACACTGAAGCTTTCTTT. The V and J genes are TRBV5-1 and TRBJ1-1; D is unclear. This CDR3 spans 14 amino acids. Germline CDR1 is SGHRS and CDR2 is YFSETQ. V shed 0 bases and J shed 1 base, with 7 bases lying between them.

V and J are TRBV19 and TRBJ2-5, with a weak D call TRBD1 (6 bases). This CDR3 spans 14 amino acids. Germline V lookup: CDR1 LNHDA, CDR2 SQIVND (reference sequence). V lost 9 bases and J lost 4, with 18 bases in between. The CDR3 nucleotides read TGTGCCAGCGGATCGCCAGGGGTTCCAGAGACCCAGTACTTC. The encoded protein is CASGSPGVPETQYF.